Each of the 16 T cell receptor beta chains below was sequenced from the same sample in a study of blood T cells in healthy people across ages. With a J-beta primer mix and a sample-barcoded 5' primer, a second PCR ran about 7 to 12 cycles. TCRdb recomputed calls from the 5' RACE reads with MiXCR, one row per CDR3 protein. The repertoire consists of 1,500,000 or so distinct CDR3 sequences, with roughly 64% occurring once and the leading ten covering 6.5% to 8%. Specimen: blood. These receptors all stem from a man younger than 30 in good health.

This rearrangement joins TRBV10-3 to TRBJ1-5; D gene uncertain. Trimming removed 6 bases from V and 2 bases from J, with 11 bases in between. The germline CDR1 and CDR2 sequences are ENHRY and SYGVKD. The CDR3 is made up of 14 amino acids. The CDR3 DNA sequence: TGTGCCATCAGCCCGTCGGTGGGCAATCAGCCCCAGCATTTT. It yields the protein CAISPSVGNQPQHF.

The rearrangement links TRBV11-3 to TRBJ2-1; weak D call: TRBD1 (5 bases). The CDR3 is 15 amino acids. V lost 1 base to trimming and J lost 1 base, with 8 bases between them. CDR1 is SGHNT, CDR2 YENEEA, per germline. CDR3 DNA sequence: TGTGCCAGCAGCTTAGCGGACAATTCCTACAATGAGCAGTTCTTC. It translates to CASSLADNSYNEQFF.

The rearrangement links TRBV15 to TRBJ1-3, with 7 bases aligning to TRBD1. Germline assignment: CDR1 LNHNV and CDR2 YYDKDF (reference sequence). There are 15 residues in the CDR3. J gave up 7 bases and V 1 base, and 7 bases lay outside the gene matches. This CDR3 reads CATSRGTGTANTIYF. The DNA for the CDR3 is TGTGCCACCAGCAGAGGAACCGGGACAGCGAACACCATATATTTT.

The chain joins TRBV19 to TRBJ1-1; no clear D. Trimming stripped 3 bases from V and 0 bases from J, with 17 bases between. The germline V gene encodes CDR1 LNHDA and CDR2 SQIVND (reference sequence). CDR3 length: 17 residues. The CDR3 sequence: CASSMVGKGFMNTEAFF. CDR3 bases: TGTGCCAGTAGTATGGTCGGGAAGGGCTTCATGAACACTGAAGCTTTCTTT.

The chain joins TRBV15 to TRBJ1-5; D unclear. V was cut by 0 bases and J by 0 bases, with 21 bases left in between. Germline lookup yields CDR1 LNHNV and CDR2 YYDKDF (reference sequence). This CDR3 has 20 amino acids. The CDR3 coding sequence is TGTGCCACCAGCAGAGATGGGTGGGCCTGGCAGACGAATAGCAATCAGCCCCAGCATTTT. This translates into CATSRDGWAWQTNSNQPQHF.

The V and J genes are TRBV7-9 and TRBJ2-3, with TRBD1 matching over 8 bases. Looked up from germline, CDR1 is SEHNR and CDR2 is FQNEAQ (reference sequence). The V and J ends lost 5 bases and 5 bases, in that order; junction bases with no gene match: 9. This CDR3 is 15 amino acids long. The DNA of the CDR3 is TGTGCCAGCAGCCCAGCAGGGGGCGTGGGAGATACGCAGTATTTT. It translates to CASSPAGGVGDTQYF. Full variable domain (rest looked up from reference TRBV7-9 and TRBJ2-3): DTGVSQNPRHKITKRGQNVTFRCDPISEHNRLYWYRQTLGQGPEFLTYFQNEAQLEKSRLLSDRFSAERPKGSFSTLEIQRTEQGDSAMYLCASSPAGGVGDTQYFGPGTRLTVL.

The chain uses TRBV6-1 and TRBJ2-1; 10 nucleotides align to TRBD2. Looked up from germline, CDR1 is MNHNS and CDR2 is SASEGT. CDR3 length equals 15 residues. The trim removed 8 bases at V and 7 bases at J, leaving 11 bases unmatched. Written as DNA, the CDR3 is TGTGCCAGCCCCCGAGAAGCGGGGGGGCTTAATGAGCAGTTCTTC. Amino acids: CASPREAGGLNEQFF.

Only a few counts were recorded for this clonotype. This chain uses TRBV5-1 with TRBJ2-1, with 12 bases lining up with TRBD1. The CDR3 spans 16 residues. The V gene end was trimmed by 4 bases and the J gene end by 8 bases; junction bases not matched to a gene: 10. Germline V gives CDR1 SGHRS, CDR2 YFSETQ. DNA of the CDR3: TGCGCCAGCAGCCCCGGGACAGGGGGCATGGGCGATGAGCAGTTCTTC. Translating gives CASSPGTGGMGDEQFF. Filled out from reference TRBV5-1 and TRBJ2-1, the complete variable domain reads KAGVTQTPRYLIKTRGQQVTLSCSPISGHRSVSWYQQTPGQGLQFLFEYFSETQRNKGNFPGRFSGRQFSNSRSEMNVSTLELGDSALYLCASSPGTGGMGDEQFFGPGTRLTVL.

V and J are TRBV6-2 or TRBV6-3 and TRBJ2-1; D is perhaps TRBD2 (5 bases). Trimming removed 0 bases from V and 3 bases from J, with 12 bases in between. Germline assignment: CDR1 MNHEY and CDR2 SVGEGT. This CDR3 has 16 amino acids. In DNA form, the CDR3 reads TGTGCCAGCAGTTACTCGCCCGGCGACTACTACAATGAGCAGTTCTTC. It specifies CASSYSPGDYYNEQFF.

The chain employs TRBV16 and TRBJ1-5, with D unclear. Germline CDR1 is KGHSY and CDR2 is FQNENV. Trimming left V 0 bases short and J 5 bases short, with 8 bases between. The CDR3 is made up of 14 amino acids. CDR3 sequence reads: CASSQSSIDQPQHF. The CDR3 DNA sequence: TGTGCCAGCAGCCAATCAAGTATAGATCAGCCCCAGCATTTT.

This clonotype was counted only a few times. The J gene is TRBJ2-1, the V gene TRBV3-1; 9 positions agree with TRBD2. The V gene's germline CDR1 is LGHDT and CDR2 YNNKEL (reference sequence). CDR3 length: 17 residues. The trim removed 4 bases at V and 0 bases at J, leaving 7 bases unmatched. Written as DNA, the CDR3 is TGTGCCAGCAGCCCGCGGCTAGCGGGAAGCTCCTACAATGAGCAGTTCTTC. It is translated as CASSPRLAGSSYNEQFF.

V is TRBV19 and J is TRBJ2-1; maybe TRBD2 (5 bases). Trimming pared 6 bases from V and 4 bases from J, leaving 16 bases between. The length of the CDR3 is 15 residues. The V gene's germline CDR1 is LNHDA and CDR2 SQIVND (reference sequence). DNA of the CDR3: TGTGCCAGTAGACTCGGACGGGAAAAATACAATGAGCAGTTCTTC. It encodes CASRLGREKYNEQFF.

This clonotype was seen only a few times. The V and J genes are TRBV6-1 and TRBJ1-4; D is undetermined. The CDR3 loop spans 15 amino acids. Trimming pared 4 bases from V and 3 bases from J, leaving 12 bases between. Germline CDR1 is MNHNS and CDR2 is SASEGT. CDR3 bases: TGTGCCAGCAGTGTGATGTGGCGGGCTAATGAAAAACTGTTTTTT. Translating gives CASSVMWRANEKLFF.

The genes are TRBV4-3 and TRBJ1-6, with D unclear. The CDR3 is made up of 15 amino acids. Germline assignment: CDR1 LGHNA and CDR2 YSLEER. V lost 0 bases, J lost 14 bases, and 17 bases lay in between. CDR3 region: CASSQDNSPYMALHF. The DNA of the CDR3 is TGCGCCAGCAGCCAAGATAACAGCCCTTATATGGCCCTCCACTTT.

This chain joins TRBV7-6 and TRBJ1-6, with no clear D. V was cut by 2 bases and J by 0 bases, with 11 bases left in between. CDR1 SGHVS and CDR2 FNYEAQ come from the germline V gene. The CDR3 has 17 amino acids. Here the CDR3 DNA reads TGTGCCAGCAGCTTAAGTGGTACAAGCTCCTATAATTCACCCCTCCACTTT. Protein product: CASSLSGTSSYNSPLHF.

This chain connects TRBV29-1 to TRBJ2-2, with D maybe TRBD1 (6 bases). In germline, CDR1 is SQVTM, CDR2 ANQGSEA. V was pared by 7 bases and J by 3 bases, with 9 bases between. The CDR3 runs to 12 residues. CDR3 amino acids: CSARTDTGELFF. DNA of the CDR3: TGCAGCGCCAGGACAGACACCGGGGAGCTGTTTTTT.